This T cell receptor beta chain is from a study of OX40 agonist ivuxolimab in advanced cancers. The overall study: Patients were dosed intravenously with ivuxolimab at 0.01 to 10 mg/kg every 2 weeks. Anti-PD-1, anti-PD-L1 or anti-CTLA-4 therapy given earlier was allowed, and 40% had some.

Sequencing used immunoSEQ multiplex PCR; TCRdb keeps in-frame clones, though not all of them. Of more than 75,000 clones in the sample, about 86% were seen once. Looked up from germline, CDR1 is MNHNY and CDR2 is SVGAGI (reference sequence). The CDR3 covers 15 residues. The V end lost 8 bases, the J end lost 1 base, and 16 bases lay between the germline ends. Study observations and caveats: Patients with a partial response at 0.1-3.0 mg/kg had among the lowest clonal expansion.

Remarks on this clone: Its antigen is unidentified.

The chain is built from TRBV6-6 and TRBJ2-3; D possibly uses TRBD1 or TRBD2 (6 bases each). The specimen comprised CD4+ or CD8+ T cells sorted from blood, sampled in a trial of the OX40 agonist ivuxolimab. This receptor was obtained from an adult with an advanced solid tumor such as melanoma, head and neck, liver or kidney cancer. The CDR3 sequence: CASPPERGGTDTQYF. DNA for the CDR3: TGTGCCAGCCCGCCGGAAAGGGGGGGCACAGATACGCAGTATTTT.